One sample yielded the 25 T cell receptor beta chains listed below, sequenced in a study of OX40 agonist ivuxolimab in advanced cancers. Some clones are missing from TCRdb's copy, which holds only in-frame ones; the method was immunoSEQ multiplex PCR. The table includes under 35,000 clones, 82% detected once. The input for sequencing was CD4+ or CD8+ T cells sorted from blood, taken in a trial of the OX40 agonist ivuxolimab. Source of these receptors: an adult with an advanced solid tumor such as melanoma, head and neck, liver or kidney cancer.

V and J are TRBV7-2 and TRBJ1-1; no clear D. The CDR3 totals 13 residues. Trimming left V 5 bases short and J 3 bases short, with 10 bases between. In germline, CDR1 is SGHTA, CDR2 FQGNSA. The CDR3 DNA follows: TGTGCCAGCAGCCGAGATTCCGACACTGAAGCTTTCTTT. Translation gives CASSRDSDTEAFF.

V and J are TRBV4-3 and TRBJ2-1; 11 nucleotides match TRBD2. The CDR3 loop spans 18 amino acids. The V segment lost 1 base and the J segment 6 bases; nucleotides outside the gene matches: 11. Germline values: CDR1 LGHNA, CDR2 YSLEER. The CDR3 loop is CASSQAASGRSFSNEQFF. DNA for the CDR3: TGCGCCAGCAGCCAAGCGGCTAGCGGGAGGTCCTTTAGCAATGAGCAGTTCTTC.

The chain employs TRBV18 and TRBJ2-1, with D possibly being TRBD2 (6 bases). Germline V gene lookup returns CDR1 KGHSH and CDR2 LQKENI. This CDR3 has 13 residues. V lost 6 bases to trimming and J lost 9 bases, with 15 bases between them. The CDR3 DNA is TGTGCCAGCTCGCGGGACCCTGAGAGTGAGCAGTTCTTC. Translated: CASSRDPESEQFF.

The chain carries TRBV5-4 and TRBJ2-4, with 9 bases fitting TRBD1. The CDR3 spans 14 residues. Germline V gives CDR1 SGHNT, CDR2 YYREEE (reference sequence). The J segment lost 6 bases and the V segment lost 5 bases, leaving 6 bases of the junction unmatched. CDR3 bases: TGTGCCAGCAGGGGACCGGGACAGGGAAACATTCAGTACTTC. Encoded protein: CASRGPGQGNIQYF.

The chain couples TRBV2 to TRBJ2-4, with D possibly being TRBD1 (6 bases). V shed 6 bases and J shed 0 bases, with 15 bases lying between them. Germline-derived CDR1 and CDR2 are SNHLY and FYNNEI. This CDR3 spans 16 amino acids. CDR3 region: CASSQPYRAAKNIQYF. The CDR3 nucleotides read TGTGCCAGCAGCCAGCCCTACAGGGCAGCCAAAAACATTCAGTACTTC.

The chain recombines TRBV6-5 with TRBJ1-2; D is perhaps TRBD1 (5 bases). CDR1 is MNHEY, CDR2 SVGAGI, per germline. The CDR3 runs 14 residues. With 8 bases removed from V and 6 bases from J, the gap between germline ends came to 19 bases. The CDR3 nucleotides read TGTGCCAGCTCCACCGGGGGAGTTCCCCATGGCTACACCTTC. It translates to CASSTGGVPHGYTF.

V and J are TRBV19 and TRBJ1-5; no clear D. The V gene lost 2 bases and the J gene lost 1 base, with 6 bases spanning the gap. In germline, CDR1 is LNHDA, CDR2 SQIVND (reference sequence). The CDR3 is 14 amino acids. This chain's CDR3 is CASSILESNQPQHF. The CDR3 DNA follows: TGTGCCAGTAGTATACTTGAGAGCAATCAGCCCCAGCATTTT. Full variable domain (outside the CDR3, taken from reference TRBV19 and TRBJ1-5): DGGITQSPKYLFRKEGQNVTLSCEQNLNHDAMYWYRQDPGQGLRLIYYSQIVNDFQKGDIAEGYSVSREKKESFPLTVTSAQKNPTAFYLCASSILESNQPQHFGDGTRLSIL.

The chain uses TRBV5-4 and TRBJ2-5; TRBD2 matches 14 bases. CDR1 and CDR2 from the germline V gene are SGHNT and YYREEE (reference sequence). V lost 3 bases to trimming and J lost 4 bases; unmatched junction nucleotides: 11. This CDR3 contains 18 residues. The CDR3 protein is CASSWGLAGVGIGETQYF. The CDR3 DNA is TGTGCCAGCAGCTGGGGACTAGCGGGAGTGGGAATAGGAGAGACCCAGTACTTC.

The V and J genes are TRBV28 and TRBJ2-2; D unresolved. The CDR3 spans 13 residues. Germline V lookup: CDR1 MDHEN, CDR2 SYDVKM. V lost 1 base and J 7 bases, leaving 7 bases between the germline ends. CDR3 sequence (DNA): TGTGCCAGCAGTTTATTGGGGTTCGGGGAGCTGTTTTTT. As protein: CASSLLGFGELFF.

The chain combines TRBV28 with TRBJ2-7; 7 bases agree with TRBD1. Germline V gene sequence: CDR1 MDHEN, CDR2 SYDVKM. Trimming removed 5 bases from V and 5 bases from J; junction bases left unmatched: 12. The CDR3 contains 15 residues. The CDR3 nucleotides are TGTGCCAGCAGTCCCAGGGACAGCTCCTACCACGAGCAGTACTTC. This encodes CASSPRDSSYHEQYF.

V and J are TRBV28 and TRBJ1-6; weak D call: TRBD1 (5 bases). In germline, CDR1 is MDHEN, CDR2 SYDVKM. The V end lost 3 bases, the J end lost 14 bases, and 26 bases lay between the germline ends. This CDR3 spans 17 amino acids. CDR3 in amino acids: CASSLLPPLTVDRSLHF. The CDR3 coding sequence is TGTGCCAGCAGTTTGCTCCCCCCACTGACAGTGGATCGATCCCTCCACTTT.

The rearrangement links TRBV6-4 to TRBJ1-2, with 11 nucleotides matching TRBD1. This CDR3 has 14 residues. CDR1 is MRHNA, CDR2 SNTAGT, per germline. The junction had 7 bases not matched to a gene; V was cut back by 5 bases and J by 8 bases. CDR3 loop: CASSPEGQGGGYTF. The DNA of the CDR3 is TGTGCCAGCAGTCCAGAGGGACAGGGGGGCGGCTACACCTTC.

The chain is built from TRBV27 and TRBJ2-3; the D gene is possibly TRBD1 (6 bases). Germline CDR1 MNHEY, CDR2 SMNVEV (reference sequence). The CDR3 is made up of 16 amino acids. Trimming cost V 4 bases and J 0 bases, with 14 bases left between them. This CDR3 reads CASSSWTVTSTDTQYF. The CDR3 nucleotides read TGTGCCAGCAGTTCCTGGACAGTGACGAGCACAGATACGCAGTATTTT.

This chain's CDR3 is CASSLAARRNTIYF. For the CDR3, the DNA is TGTGCCAGCAGCTTGGCTGCTAGGCGAAACACCATATATTTT. This chain joins TRBV7-9 and TRBJ1-3; D is undetermined. The CDR3 is 14 amino acids. The germline CDR1 and CDR2 sequences are SEHNR and FQNEAQ (reference sequence). Trimming took 3 bases from V and 5 from J, leaving 11 bases between them.

The CDR3 nucleotides read TGTGCCAGCAGTATCCCGCGAACAGGGGGCAGCGGACTAGCGGGCCTAGATACGCAGTATTTT. The encoded protein is CASSIPRTGGSGLAGLDTQYF. The chain recombines TRBV2 with TRBJ2-3; 11 positions match TRBD2. The germline V gene has CDR1 SNHLY and CDR2 FYNNEI. This CDR3 spans 21 amino acids. Trimming cost V 5 bases and J 5 bases; bases outside gene matches: 24.

This rearrangement joins TRBV18 to TRBJ2-4, with TRBD2 as a possible D gene (5 bases). This CDR3 contains 16 residues. The V end lost 4 bases, the J end lost 2 bases, and 15 bases lay between the germline ends. CDR1 and CDR2 (germline): KGHSH, LQKENI. CDR3 sequence (DNA): TGTGCCAGCTCACGATCGGGGAGAGAGACCAAAAACATTCAGTACTTC. It yields the protein CASSRSGRETKNIQYF.

The chain is built from TRBV7-9 and TRBJ1-6; no firm D call. The germline CDR1 and CDR2 sequences are SEHNR and FQNEAQ (reference sequence). V was pared by 5 bases and J by 4 bases, with 6 bases between. The CDR3 has 13 residues. CDR3 nucleotides: TGTGCCAGCAGCCCGACTTATAATTCACCCCTCCACTTT. Protein: CASSPTYNSPLHF.

The chain links TRBV18 to TRBJ2-5; D unclear. Trimming stripped 3 bases from V and 4 bases from J, with 9 bases between. This CDR3 comprises 13 residues. From germline, CDR1 is KGHSH and CDR2 LQKENI. The CDR3 spells CASSPGISETQYF. The CDR3 region has the DNA TGTGCCAGCTCACCGGGCATCTCAGAGACCCAGTACTTC.

The chain combines TRBV28 with TRBJ2-7; possibly TRBD1 or TRBD2 for D (5 bases each). Germline lookup yields CDR1 MDHEN and CDR2 SYDVKM. V gave up 10 bases and J gave up 0 bases, with 13 bases separating them. The CDR3 is 13 amino acids. The CDR3 DNA reads TGTGCCACCTTTGGGGGTAGCTCCTACGAGCAGTACTTC. Encoded protein: CATFGGSSYEQYF.

This rearrangement joins TRBV28 to TRBJ1-2; D is undetermined. The CDR3 sequence is 13 residues long. Germline CDR1 is MDHEN and CDR2 is SYDVKM. Trimming cost V 3 bases and J 9 bases, with 14 bases left between them. In nucleotides, the CDR3 is TGTGCCAGCAGTTTGTCTAGTGGTCCGAGCTACACCTTC. Amino acids: CASSLSSGPSYTF.

The chain couples TRBV27 to TRBJ1-5, with D uncertain. CDR1 is MNHEY and CDR2 is SMNVEV in the germline V gene (reference sequence). The CDR3 spans 14 residues. Trimming took 3 bases from V and 0 from J, leaving 6 bases between them. The CDR3 bases are TGTGCCAGCAGTTTTAGGTATAGCAATCAGCCCCAGCATTTT. This gives the protein CASSFRYSNQPQHF.

This CDR3 is CAWSFRNTGELFF. The DNA of the CDR3 is TGTGCCTGGAGTTTCCGGAACACCGGGGAGCTGTTTTTT. The chain recombines TRBV30 with TRBJ2-2; no firm D call. Between the trimmed V and J ends, which lost 2 bases and 1 base, there was a span of 5 bases. The CDR3 spans 13 residues. CDR1 is GTSNPN, CDR2 SVGIG, per germline (reference sequence).

The CDR3 region is CASKREGSTDTQYF. Written as DNA, the CDR3 is TGCGCCAGCAAACGGGAGGGGAGCACAGATACGCAGTATTTT. The chain has TRBV5-1 and TRBJ2-3; 8 positions agree with TRBD2. This CDR3 region has 14 residues. Germline V gives CDR1 SGHRS, CDR2 YFSETQ. J gave up 0 bases and V 6 bases, and 3 bases lay outside the gene matches.

The genes are TRBV7-2 and TRBJ1-4; perhaps TRBD1 as D (6 bases). Trimming took 5 bases from V and 4 from J, leaving 11 bases between them. The germline V gene encodes CDR1 SGHTA and CDR2 FQGNSA. The CDR3 contains 14 residues. The CDR3 loop reads CASSPQGGNEKLFF. The CDR3 DNA is TGTGCCAGCAGCCCTCAAGGGGGTAATGAAAAACTGTTTTTT.

The chain has TRBV19 and TRBJ1-5; TRBD1 agrees at 8 bases. This CDR3 is built from 15 residues. V shed 6 bases and J 4 bases; nucleotides not matched to a gene: 8. Germline V CDR1 and CDR2: LNHDA, SQIVND (reference sequence). CDR3 sequence reads: CASRDQQGGNQPQHF. CDR3 bases: TGTGCCAGTAGAGACCAACAGGGGGGGAATCAGCCCCAGCATTTT. Complete variable domain (other parts from reference TRBV19 and TRBJ1-5): DGGITQSPKYLFRKEGQNVTLSCEQNLNHDAMYWYRQDPGQGLRLIYYSQIVNDFQKGDIAEGYSVSREKKESFPLTVTSAQKNPTAFYLCASRDQQGGNQPQHFGDGTRLSIL.